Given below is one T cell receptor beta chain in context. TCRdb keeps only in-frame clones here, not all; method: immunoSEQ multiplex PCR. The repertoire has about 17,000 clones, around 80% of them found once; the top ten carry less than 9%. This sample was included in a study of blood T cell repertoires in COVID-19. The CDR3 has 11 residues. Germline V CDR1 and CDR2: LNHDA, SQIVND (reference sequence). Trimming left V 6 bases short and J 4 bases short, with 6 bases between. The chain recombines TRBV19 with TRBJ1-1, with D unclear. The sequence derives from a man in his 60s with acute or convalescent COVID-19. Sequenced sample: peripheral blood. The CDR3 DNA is TGTGCCAGTAGGACGGGCACTGAAGCTTTCTTT. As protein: CASRTGTEAFF.